Each of the 24 T cell receptor beta chains below was sequenced from the same sample in a study of Graves' ophthalmopathy and Graves' hyperthyroidism. The study amplified TCR beta CDR3 regions using RNA transcripts. Following a first-round RT-PCR that used HTBI primers, a second-round multiplex PCR was carried out. TCRdb reanalysed the multiplex PCR reads using MiXCR and keeps one entry per CDR3 protein. The sample holds fewer than 650,000 distinct CDR3 sequences, about a fifth seen once. The sequencing sample was made of peripheral blood. The receptors derive from a woman aged 18 to 35 with stable Graves' hyperthyroidism. Some clones in this sample may be carry-over from other donors' samples.

There are a few counts of this clonotype. This chain links TRBV3-1 with TRBJ2-7, with D possibly matching TRBD2 (6 bases). This CDR3 is 16 amino acids long. In germline, CDR1 is LGHDT, CDR2 YNNKEL (reference sequence). Trimming took off 0 bases at V and 5 bases at J, with 17 bases between the two ends. CDR3: CASSQDLTSPGNEQYF. The CDR3 bases are TGTGCCAGCAGCCAAGATCTGACTAGTCCGGGGAACGAGCAGTACTTC.

V and J are TRBV19 and TRBJ1-1, with D perhaps TRBD1 (5 bases). Trimming stripped 9 bases from V and 5 bases from J, with 22 bases between. CDR1 is LNHDA and CDR2 is SQIVND in the germline V gene (reference sequence). This CDR3 has 15 residues. In DNA form, the CDR3 reads TGTGCCAGCGGGAGAACGGCCGAGGGGAATACTGAAGCTTTCTTT. Amino acid sequence: CASGRTAEGNTEAFF.

The genes are TRBV10-2 and TRBJ2-7; TRBD2 matches at 7 bases. The CDR3 loop spans 13 amino acids. V lost 8 bases and J lost 4; bases outside the gene matches: 8. The germline V gene encodes CDR1 WSHSY and CDR2 SAAADI. Here the CDR3 reads CASSPDGRYEQYF. The CDR3 DNA sequence: TGCGCCAGCTCACCGGACGGGAGGTACGAGCAGTACTTC.

This sequence joins TRBV6-1 and TRBJ1-1; D might be TRBD1 (6 bases). Trimming removed 8 bases from V and 4 bases from J, with 17 bases in between. CDR1 is MNHNS and CDR2 is SASEGT in the germline V gene. The CDR3 has 14 residues. DNA of the CDR3: TGTGCCAGCCGAGCGACAGGATCTGTCACTGAAGCTTTCTTT. It is translated as CASRATGSVTEAFF.

The chain couples TRBV20-1 to TRBJ2-7; TRBD2 is a possible D gene (6 bases). Germline V lookup: CDR1 DFQATT, CDR2 SNEGSKA (reference sequence). The CDR3 spans 14 residues. Trimming left V 4 bases short and J 2 bases short, with 15 bases between. CDR3 in amino acids: CSAKVDSGTYEQYF. The CDR3 bases are TGCAGTGCTAAAGTAGATAGCGGTACCTACGAGCAGTACTTC.

The gene calls are TRBV20-1 and TRBJ1-1, with 8 bases aligning to TRBD1. The germline V gene has CDR1 DFQATT and CDR2 SNEGSKA (reference sequence). The V gene end was trimmed by 5 bases and the J gene end by 3 bases; junction bases not matched to a gene: 5. This CDR3 comprises 13 residues. The CDR3 DNA reads as TGCAGTGCTGCGGGGACAGGCTACACTGAAGCTTTCTTT. Amino acid sequence: CSAAGTGYTEAFF.

The chain carries TRBV28 and TRBJ1-1; 7 positions agree with TRBD1. CDR1 is MDHEN and CDR2 is SYDVKM in the germline V gene. The CDR3 totals 15 residues. V lost 6 bases, J lost 0 bases, and 7 bases stayed unmatched. In DNA form, the CDR3 reads TGTGCCAGCAGGACCGCACAGGGGATGAACACTGAAGCTTTCTTT. It codes for CASRTAQGMNTEAFF.

This clonotype appeared a few times. The chain recombines TRBV7-9 with TRBJ2-7, with 7 bases matching TRBD1. From germline, CDR1 is SEHNR and CDR2 FQNEAQ (reference sequence). The trim removed 3 bases at V and 3 bases at J, leaving 5 bases unmatched. This CDR3 spans 14 amino acids. CDR3 in amino acids: CASSLTDRNYEQYF. As DNA, the CDR3 is TGTGCCAGCAGCTTGACGGACAGGAACTACGAGCAGTACTTC.

This clonotype appeared a few times. The rearrangement links TRBV19 to TRBJ1-2; 7 nucleotides line up with TRBD1. The V gene's germline CDR1 is LNHDA and CDR2 SQIVND (reference sequence). V trimming: 7 bases; J trimming: 6 bases; junction bases outside the gene matches: 11. The CDR3 length is 14 residues. In DNA form, the CDR3 reads TGTGCCAGTACTGCAGACAGGGACAGAGATGGCTACACCTTC. This encodes CASTADRDRDGYTF.

In this sample, this clonotype turned up many times. The chain carries TRBV12-3 or TRBV12-4 and TRBJ1-5, with D hard to call. Trimming shortened V by 1 base and J by 5 bases, and 3 bases separated the two germline ends. The CDR3 spans 12 residues. The CDR3 nucleotides read TGTGCCAGCAGTTTAGTGGATCAGCCCCAGCATTTT. Translated, it gives CASSLVDQPQHF.

This clonotype was observed at least ten times. The CDR3 loop reads CASSFGRGSANQPQHF. The CDR3 nucleotides are TGTGCCAGCAGTTTTGGCAGGGGGAGTGCCAATCAGCCCCAGCATTTT. V is TRBV12-3 or TRBV12-4 and J is TRBJ1-5; 7 nucleotides match TRBD1. V dropped 3 bases and J dropped 3; count of bases not matched to a gene: 8. The CDR3 consists of 16 residues.

This clonotype was found many times. The rearrangement uses TRBV7-2 and TRBJ2-5, with 9 bases matching TRBD2. J was trimmed by 5 bases and V by 6 bases; bases with no gene match: 1. Germline lookup yields CDR1 SGHTA and CDR2 FQGNSA. This CDR3 is built from 12 residues. This chain's CDR3 is CASRSGRETQYF. The CDR3 DNA follows: TGTGCCAGCAGGAGCGGGAGGGAGACCCAGTACTTC.

This clonotype has at least ten counts. The rearrangement joins TRBV12-3 or TRBV12-4 to TRBJ2-5, with TRBD1 identical over 10 bases. J gave up 2 bases and V 7 bases, and 13 bases lay outside the gene matches. CDR3 length equals 17 residues. CDR3 DNA: TGTGCCAGCACCTGGGGACAGGGGCTACCCCTACAAGAGACCCAGTACTTC. Its protein is CASTWGQGLPLQETQYF.

This clonotype appeared many times. The rearrangement uses TRBV24-1 and TRBJ2-2, with 8 bases lining up with TRBD1. After removal of 3 bases from V and 6 bases from J, the junction contained 8 bases not matched to a gene. In germline, CDR1 is KGHDR, CDR2 SFDVKD. The CDR3 extends over 16 amino acids. The DNA of the CDR3 is TGTGCCACCAGTGATCCAGGACAGGGACCCGCCGGGGAGCTGTTTTTT. This translates into CATSDPGQGPAGELFF.

This clonotype showed up many times. The CDR3 DNA follows: TGCAGCGTCTCGTCCGGGACCATGGGATACGAGCAGTACTTC. Translating gives CSVSSGTMGYEQYF. The gene calls are TRBV29-1 and TRBJ2-7; the D call may be TRBD1 or TRBD2 (5 bases each). Germline CDR1 reads SQVTM; CDR2 reads ANQGSEA. V lost 6 bases and J 4 bases, leaving 19 bases between the germline ends. The CDR3 runs 14 residues.

This clonotype was seen repeatedly, ten times or more. The genes are TRBV15 and TRBJ2-7; no reliable D call. CDR3 length: 13 amino acids. Germline V gives CDR1 LNHNV, CDR2 YYDKDF (reference sequence). V shed 0 bases and J shed 4 bases, with 7 bases lying between them. The CDR3 DNA is TGTGCCACCAGCAGAGAAACTGGGTACGAGCAGTACTTC. Its translation is CATSRETGYEQYF.

V and J are TRBV24-1 and TRBJ1-2; D possibly corresponds to TRBD1 (5 bases). Germline V lookup: CDR1 KGHDR, CDR2 SFDVKD. V was trimmed by 10 bases and J by 4 bases, leaving 12 bases between them. This CDR3 spans 12 amino acids. The CDR3 sequence is CATEDTIYGYTF. The CDR3 coding sequence is TGTGCCACGGAGGACACCATCTATGGCTACACCTTC.

Concerning this clonotype: Being one base from a much bigger clone, this may be a read error. The rearrangement joins TRBV4-2 to TRBJ2-7, with TRBD1 matching over 7 bases. The length of the CDR3 is 14 residues. The germline V gene has CDR1 LGHNA and CDR2 YNFKEQ. CDR3 nucleotides: TGTGCCATCAGCCCGCGACAGGGCAAATACGAGCAGTACTTC. It specifies CAISPRQGKYEQYF.

This clonotype was counted ten times or more. The rearrangement joins TRBV6-2 or TRBV6-3 to TRBJ1-5, with D hard to call. Germline CDR1 MNHEY, CDR2 SVGEGT. V was pared by 2 bases and J by 1 base, with 6 bases between. The CDR3 is made up of 14 amino acids. CDR3 DNA: TGTGCCAGCAGTTACCCGGGAAGCAATCAGCCCCAGCATTTT. Translated, it gives CASSYPGSNQPQHF.

This clonotype turned up a few times. CDR3 sequence (DNA): TGCAGTGCTGGGGGGGGCCGTCCTGGCTACACCTTC. Protein sequence: CSAGGGRPGYTF. The chain employs TRBV20-1 and TRBJ1-2; tentatively, D is TRBD1 (6 bases). CDR3 length equals 12 residues. CDR1 DFQATT and CDR2 SNEGSKA come from the germline V gene (reference sequence). Trimming removed 5 bases from V and 7 bases from J, with 14 bases in between.

The chain carries TRBV28 and TRBJ1-6, with D perhaps TRBD1 (6 bases). The CDR3 covers 14 residues. V was clipped by 7 bases and J by 5 bases, with 12 bases between them. CDR1 is MDHEN, CDR2 SYDVKM, per germline. CDR3 residues: CASTRTANNSPLHF. The CDR3 coding sequence is TGTGCCAGCACTAGGACAGCCAATAATTCACCCCTCCACTTT. Combining the CDR3 with reference TRBV28 and TRBJ1-6 gives the whole variable domain DVKVTQSSRYLVKRTGEKVFLECVQDMDHENMFWYRQDPGLGLRLIYFSYDVKMKEKGDIPEGYSVSREKKERFSLILESASTNQTSMYLCASTRTANNSPLHFGNGTRLTVT.

A note on this clonotype: This sequence may be a read error, since a much larger clone differs from it by one base. Lacking the conserved final phenylalanine or tryptophan, this CDR3 likely reflects a read error. As DNA, the CDR3 is TGTGCCAGCAGCTCCGACGGGAGCCTTCTTGGTGGCTACACCTAC. This sequence encodes CASSSDGSLLGGYTY. The chain is built from TRBV11-2 and TRBJ1-2, with D unresolved. Germline V CDR1 and CDR2: SGHAT, FQNNGV. V lost 4 bases and J lost 7, with 19 bases in between. The CDR3 has 15 residues.

This clonotype was seen many times. The J gene is TRBJ1-1, the V gene TRBV20-1, with TRBD1 matching over 9 bases. V dropped 6 bases and J dropped 0; count of bases not matched to a gene: 11. The CDR3 length is 16 residues. CDR1 is DFQATT, CDR2 SNEGSKA, per germline (reference sequence). The CDR3 DNA reads TGCAGTGCCCTCAGGGGGACAGGGTCAGTGAACACTGAAGCTTTCTTT. Translation gives CSALRGTGSVNTEAFF.

This clonotype came up many times. The V gene is TRBV2, the J gene TRBJ2-7; 10 bases match TRBD2. The CDR3 extends over 14 amino acids. The junction had 4 bases not matched to a gene; V was cut back by 6 bases and J by 2 bases. The germline V gene encodes CDR1 SNHLY and CDR2 FYNNEI. The chain's CDR3 is CASSVAGGTYEQYF. DNA of the CDR3: TGTGCCAGCAGCGTAGCGGGAGGCACCTACGAGCAGTACTTC.